This T cell receptor beta chain was found in a study of blood T cell repertoires in COVID-19. Study-level background: The samples span acute and convalescent COVID-19 from the United States, Italy and Spain. T cells, B-cell-depleted T cells, or PBMCs provided the cDNA or gDNA that served as material.

Per the study methods: The assay estimated nucleated cells by amplifying reference gene primers. Sequencing used immunoSEQ multiplex PCR; TCRdb keeps in-frame clones, though not all of them. The DNA was the basis for D and trimming; V, J and clone size are from that table. Of 130,000 to 150,000 clones listed, more than 80% were seen once; the top ten hold approximately 6.1%. CDR1 is LGHNA, CDR2 YNFKEQ, per germline. V was trimmed by 4 bases and J by 5 bases, leaving 17 bases between them. The CDR3 loop spans 15 amino acids. The specimen sequenced was peripheral blood. The TCR was taken from a human donor in a cohort sampled during active COVID-19. This sequence joins TRBV4-2 and TRBJ1-2; D not certain. CDR3 residues: CASSPNLGEGYGYTF. The DNA of the CDR3 is TGTGCCAGCAGCCCGAACCTCGGGGAAGGGTATGGCTACACCTTC.